These T cell receptor beta chains were read from a single sample in a study of blood T cell repertoires in COVID-19. Sequencing used immunoSEQ multiplex PCR; TCRdb keeps in-frame clones, though not all of them. The sample has about 100,000 clones; roughly 80% are singletons. The sequenced sample was peripheral blood. The receptors derive from a man aged 45-65 years with active or convalescent COVID-19. CDR3s include the opening cysteine and the closing phenylalanine or tryptophan. D genes are given only for firm matches. The size field is filled for only some rows; it gives once, few, many or a size class.

v_gene: TRBV20-1
j_gene: TRBJ2-5
abundance: -
d_gene: TRBD2
len: 11
CDR3nt: TGCAGTCCGACTAGCTTGGAGACCCAGTACTTC
CDR3aa: CSPTSLETQYF

v_gene: TRBV7-9
j_gene: TRBJ1-1
abundance: -
d_gene: -
len: 15
CDR3nt: TGTGCCAGCAGCCCGGAGGAGGCCCGGAACACTGAAGCTTTCTTT
CDR3aa: CASSPEEARNTEAFF

v_gene: TRBV11-3
j_gene: TRBJ1-1
abundance: -
d_gene: -
len: 15
CDR3nt: TGTGCCAGCAGCTTAGAACAGGCCGTGAGCACTGAAGCTTTCTTT
CDR3aa: CASSLEQAVSTEAFF

v_gene: TRBV27
j_gene: TRBJ1-5
abundance: -
d_gene: -
len: 16
CDR3nt: TGTGCCAGCAGTCCCACGGGTTGGCCTAGCAATCAGCCCCAGCATTTT
CDR3aa: CASSPTGWPSNQPQHF

v_gene: TRBV7-9
j_gene: TRBJ2-3
abundance: -
d_gene: -
len: 14
CDR3nt: TGTGCCAGCAGCAGAGGGTTAGGTCCAGATACGCAGTATTTT
CDR3aa: CASSRGLGPDTQYF

v_gene: TRBV2
j_gene: TRBJ2-3
abundance: -
d_gene: TRBD1
len: 15
CDR3nt: TGTGCCAGCAGTCAGACCGGGACAGAGGCAGATACGCAGTATTTT
CDR3aa: CASSQTGTEADTQYF

v_gene: TRBV19
j_gene: TRBJ2-7
abundance: -
d_gene: -
len: 17
CDR3nt: TGTGCCAGTAGTACCCTCCCCCCCAGCGGACTATCCTACGAGCAGTACTTC
CDR3aa: CASSTLPPSGLSYEQYF

v_gene: TRBV6-5
j_gene: TRBJ1-1
abundance: -
d_gene: -
len: 15
CDR3nt: TGTGCCAGCAGTTACTCACGGACAAGCAACACTGAAGCTTTCTTT
CDR3aa: CASSYSRTSNTEAFF

v_gene: TRBV29-1
j_gene: TRBJ2-3
abundance: -
d_gene: TRBD2
len: 17
CDR3nt: TGCAGCGTTGAGGGGACTAGCGGGGGGGGCCCCACAGATACGCAGTATTTT
CDR3aa: CSVEGTSGGGPTDTQYF

v_gene: TRBV19
j_gene: TRBJ2-7
abundance: -
d_gene: -
len: 16
CDR3nt: TGTGCCAGTAGTGTCGGGACTTCCCCCAATATGTACGAGCAGTACTTC
CDR3aa: CASSVGTSPNMYEQYF

v_gene: TRBV11-2
j_gene: TRBJ2-2
abundance: -
d_gene: TRBD2
len: 17
CDR3nt: TGTGCCAGCAGCTTAGATCCAAGCGGGGCCTGGGCCGGGGAGCTGTTTTTT
CDR3aa: CASSLDPSGAWAGELFF

v_gene: TRBV6-4
j_gene: TRBJ2-1
abundance: -
d_gene: -
len: 15
CDR3nt: TGTGCCAGCAGTGCTACCGGGAACTCCTACAATGAGCAGTTCTTC
CDR3aa: CASSATGNSYNEQFF

v_gene: TRBV6-2/TRBV6-3
j_gene: TRBJ2-3
abundance: once
d_gene: TRBD2
len: 18
CDR3nt: TGTGCCAGCAGTTACAGGCGTCTAGCGGGAGGGGACACAGATACGCAGTATTTT
CDR3aa: CASSYRRLAGGDTDTQYF

v_gene: TRBV7-2
j_gene: TRBJ1-1
abundance: -
d_gene: TRBD1
len: 14
CDR3nt: TGTGCCAGCAGCTTAGCCCCGGACAGGGGCTCAGCTTTCTTT
CDR3aa: CASSLAPDRGSAFF

v_gene: TRBV19
j_gene: TRBJ1-5
abundance: -
d_gene: -
len: 18
CDR3nt: TGTGCCAGTAGTATAGCCGGACAGTCTTTTCAGGGTTATCAGCCCCAGCATTTT
CDR3aa: CASSIAGQSFQGYQPQHF

v_gene: TRBV7-2
j_gene: TRBJ2-7
abundance: once
d_gene: -
len: 12
CDR3nt: TGTGCCAGCAGCTTAGGGATGGCGGCCCAGTACTTC
CDR3aa: CASSLGMAAQYF

v_gene: TRBV6-5
j_gene: TRBJ1-4
abundance: -
d_gene: -
len: 13
CDR3nt: TGTGCCAGCAGGGACCCGAGGGATGAAAAACTGTTTTTT
CDR3aa: CASRDPRDEKLFF

v_gene: TRBV6-6
j_gene: TRBJ1-6
abundance: -
d_gene: -
len: 15
CDR3nt: TGTGCCAGCAGTTACTCGGGCAGGGAATACTCACCCCTCCACTTT
CDR3aa: CASSYSGREYSPLHF

v_gene: TRBV5-4
j_gene: TRBJ2-7
abundance: -
d_gene: -
len: 14
CDR3nt: TGTGCCAGCAGCCAGGGCCAGGCCACCTACGAGCAGTACTTC
CDR3aa: CASSQGQATYEQYF

v_gene: TRBV19
j_gene: TRBJ2-3
abundance: -
d_gene: TRBD2
len: 16
CDR3nt: TGTGCCAGTAGCGCTCGGGGGAGCGGGAATCCCAGGCCGCAGTATTTT
CDR3aa: CASSARGSGNPRPQYF

v_gene: TRBV4-1
j_gene: TRBJ2-3
abundance: -
d_gene: TRBD1
len: 18
CDR3nt: TGCGCCAGCAGCCAAGGTCACAGGGGGCGCGTCGTGGCAGATACGCAGTATTTT
CDR3aa: CASSQGHRGRVVADTQYF

v_gene: TRBV11-3
j_gene: TRBJ2-7
abundance: once
d_gene: TRBD1
len: 14
CDR3nt: TGTGCCAGCAGCTCCCGGGACAGCTCCTACGAGCAGTACTTC
CDR3aa: CASSSRDSSYEQYF

v_gene: TRBV24-1
j_gene: TRBJ1-2
abundance: -
d_gene: TRBD1
len: 13
CDR3nt: TGTGCCACCAGCCGGACAGGGAACTATGGCTACACCTTC
CDR3aa: CATSRTGNYGYTF

v_gene: TRBV27
j_gene: TRBJ2-5
abundance: once
d_gene: TRBD1
len: 15
CDR3nt: TGTGCCAGCAGTTTACGTACAGGGGGCACAGAGACCCAGTACTTC
CDR3aa: CASSLRTGGTETQYF

v_gene: TRBV29-1
j_gene: TRBJ2-3
abundance: -
d_gene: -
len: 13
CDR3nt: TGCAGCGTTGGTTTCAGGGATGGAGATACGCAGTATTTT
CDR3aa: CSVGFRDGDTQYF

v_gene: TRBV7-6
j_gene: TRBJ1-1
abundance: once
d_gene: TRBD1
len: 15
CDR3nt: TGTGCCAGCAGCTTATGGACAGGGGGTAGTACTGAAGCTTTCTTT
CDR3aa: CASSLWTGGSTEAFF

v_gene: TRBV5-1
j_gene: TRBJ2-7
abundance: -
d_gene: -
len: 15
CDR3nt: TGCGCCAGCAGCTTAGAGGGTGGAAACTCTGGCGAGCAGTACTTC
CDR3aa: CASSLEGGNSGEQYF

v_gene: TRBV27
j_gene: TRBJ2-1
abundance: -
d_gene: TRBD1
len: 13
CDR3nt: TGTGCCAGCAGTTCCGACAGGGCTAGTGAGCAGTTCTTC
CDR3aa: CASSSDRASEQFF

v_gene: TRBV7-9
j_gene: TRBJ2-3
abundance: -
d_gene: TRBD1
len: 17
CDR3nt: TGTGCCAGCAGCTTAGGGGCAGGGGGAATTGGCACAGATACGCAGTATTTT
CDR3aa: CASSLGAGGIGTDTQYF

v_gene: TRBV7-7
j_gene: TRBJ2-3
abundance: -
d_gene: -
len: 13
CDR3nt: TGTGCTAGCAGCCCAGTTTCTGCAGATACGCAGTATTTT
CDR3aa: CASSPVSADTQYF

v_gene: TRBV7-8
j_gene: TRBJ2-7
abundance: -
d_gene: TRBD2
len: 16
CDR3nt: TGTGCCAGCAGCTTAGTCGTAGCGGGATACTCCTACGAGCAGTACTTC
CDR3aa: CASSLVVAGYSYEQYF

v_gene: TRBV2
j_gene: TRBJ1-2
abundance: -
d_gene: -
len: 13
CDR3nt: TGTGCCAGCAGGGCTGGAGCTAACTATGGCTACACCTTC
CDR3aa: CASRAGANYGYTF

v_gene: TRBV6-4
j_gene: TRBJ2-2
abundance: -
d_gene: TRBD1
len: 13
CDR3nt: TGTGCCAGCAGGAAGACAGGGGCCGGGGAGCTGTTTTTT
CDR3aa: CASRKTGAGELFF

v_gene: TRBV27
j_gene: TRBJ2-1
abundance: -
d_gene: -
len: 16
CDR3nt: TGTGCCAGCAGAATATCCGGGACAAGCGATGTAGATGAGCAGTTCTTC
CDR3aa: CASRISGTSDVDEQFF

v_gene: TRBV24-1
j_gene: TRBJ2-5
abundance: once
d_gene: -
len: 14
CDR3nt: TGTGCCACCAGTGATCCCGGGTCCCAAGAGACCCAGTACTTC
CDR3aa: CATSDPGSQETQYF

v_gene: TRBV6-6
j_gene: TRBJ1-2
abundance: once
d_gene: TRBD1
len: 13
CDR3nt: TGTGCCAGTATCGGACAGGGGAAACATGGCTACACCTTC
CDR3aa: CASIGQGKHGYTF

v_gene: TRBV2
j_gene: TRBJ2-5
abundance: -
d_gene: TRBD1
len: 13
CDR3nt: TGTGCCAGCATGATAAGGGGGCTAGAGACCCAGTACTTC
CDR3aa: CASMIRGLETQYF

v_gene: TRBV11-2
j_gene: TRBJ2-5
abundance: -
d_gene: TRBD2
len: 15
CDR3nt: TGTGCCAGCACCAATACGGGGCGGGAGAAAGAGACCCAGTACTTC
CDR3aa: CASTNTGREKETQYF

v_gene: TRBV5-1
j_gene: TRBJ1-5
abundance: -
d_gene: -
len: 16
CDR3nt: TGCGCCAGCAGCTTGGGGCCAGGCAATAGCAATCAGCCCCAGCATTTT
CDR3aa: CASSLGPGNSNQPQHF

v_gene: TRBV2
j_gene: TRBJ2-7
abundance: -
d_gene: -
len: 14
CDR3nt: TGTGCCAGCAGTGAAGGAGGGAGCTCCTACGAGCAGTACTTC
CDR3aa: CASSEGGSSYEQYF

v_gene: TRBV28
j_gene: TRBJ1-5
abundance: -
d_gene: TRBD1
len: 14
CDR3nt: TGTGCCAGCAGCTTGACAGGGGGCAGTCAGCCCCAGCATTTT
CDR3aa: CASSLTGGSQPQHF

v_gene: TRBV24-1
j_gene: TRBJ2-5
abundance: once
d_gene: -
len: 15
CDR3nt: TGTGCCACCAGTGACTCTGACAGGTCTCAAGAGACCCAGTACTTC
CDR3aa: CATSDSDRSQETQYF

v_gene: TRBV4-1
j_gene: TRBJ1-5
abundance: -
d_gene: TRBD1
len: 15
CDR3nt: TGCGCCAGCAGCCATCAGGACAGGGGCGACCAGCCCCAGCATTTT
CDR3aa: CASSHQDRGDQPQHF

v_gene: TRBV7-9
j_gene: TRBJ1-2
abundance: -
d_gene: -
len: 14
CDR3nt: TGTGCCAGCAGCCCTCGACAGAGCAACTATGGCTACACCTTC
CDR3aa: CASSPRQSNYGYTF

v_gene: TRBV19
j_gene: TRBJ2-3
abundance: -
d_gene: TRBD2
len: 15
CDR3nt: TGTGCCAGTAATCTTCAGGCAGGGAGGGCAGATACGCAGTATTTT
CDR3aa: CASNLQAGRADTQYF

v_gene: TRBV6-5
j_gene: TRBJ2-5
abundance: -
d_gene: -
len: 14
CDR3nt: TGTGCCAGCAGTCCCGGGGGTCTCCAAGAGACCCAGTACTTC
CDR3aa: CASSPGGLQETQYF

v_gene: TRBV10-3
j_gene: TRBJ2-3
abundance: -
d_gene: TRBD2
len: 16
CDR3nt: TGTGCCATCAGTGAGTCTACGGGAGGATTTGTAGATACGCAGTATTTT
CDR3aa: CAISESTGGFVDTQYF

v_gene: TRBV3-1/TRBV3-2
j_gene: TRBJ1-2
abundance: -
d_gene: TRBD1
len: 13
CDR3nt: TGTGCCAGCAGCCAAGCAGGACAGGGTGGCTACACCTTC
CDR3aa: CASSQAGQGGYTF

v_gene: TRBV6-1
j_gene: TRBJ1-1
abundance: -
d_gene: -
len: 15
CDR3nt: TGTGCCAGCAGTGAAAGGCGGGGGGGGAACACTGAAGCTTTCTTT
CDR3aa: CASSERRGGNTEAFF

v_gene: TRBV7-9
j_gene: TRBJ2-7
abundance: -
d_gene: TRBD2
len: 16
CDR3nt: TGTGCCAGCAGCCCCACCGGGACTAGCTTTTTCTACGAGCAGTACTTC
CDR3aa: CASSPTGTSFFYEQYF

v_gene: TRBV24-1
j_gene: TRBJ2-1
abundance: -
d_gene: TRBD2
len: 16
CDR3nt: TGTGCCACCAGTGATTCTAGCGGGAGGGCCTACAATGAGCAGTTCTTC
CDR3aa: CATSDSSGRAYNEQFF

v_gene: TRBV27
j_gene: TRBJ1-1
abundance: -
d_gene: -
len: 15
CDR3nt: TGTGCCAGCAGTTCTCTAGTCGGACGGGGCACTGAAGCTTTCTTT
CDR3aa: CASSSLVGRGTEAFF